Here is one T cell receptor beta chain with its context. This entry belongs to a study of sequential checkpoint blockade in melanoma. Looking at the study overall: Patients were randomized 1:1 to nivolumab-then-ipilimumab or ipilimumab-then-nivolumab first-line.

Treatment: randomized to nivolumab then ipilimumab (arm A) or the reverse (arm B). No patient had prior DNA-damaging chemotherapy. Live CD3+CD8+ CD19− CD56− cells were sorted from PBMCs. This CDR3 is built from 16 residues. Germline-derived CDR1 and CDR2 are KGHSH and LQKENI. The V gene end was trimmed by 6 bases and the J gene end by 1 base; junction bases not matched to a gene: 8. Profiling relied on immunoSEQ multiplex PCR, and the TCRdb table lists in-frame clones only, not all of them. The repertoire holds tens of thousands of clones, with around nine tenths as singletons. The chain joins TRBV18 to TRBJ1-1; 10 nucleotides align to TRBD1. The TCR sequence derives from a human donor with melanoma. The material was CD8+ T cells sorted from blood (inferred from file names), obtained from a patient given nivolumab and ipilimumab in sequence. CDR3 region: CASSTRDRGRNTEAFF. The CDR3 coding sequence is TGTGCCAGCTCCACCAGGGACAGGGGAAGGAACACTGAAGCTTTCTTT.